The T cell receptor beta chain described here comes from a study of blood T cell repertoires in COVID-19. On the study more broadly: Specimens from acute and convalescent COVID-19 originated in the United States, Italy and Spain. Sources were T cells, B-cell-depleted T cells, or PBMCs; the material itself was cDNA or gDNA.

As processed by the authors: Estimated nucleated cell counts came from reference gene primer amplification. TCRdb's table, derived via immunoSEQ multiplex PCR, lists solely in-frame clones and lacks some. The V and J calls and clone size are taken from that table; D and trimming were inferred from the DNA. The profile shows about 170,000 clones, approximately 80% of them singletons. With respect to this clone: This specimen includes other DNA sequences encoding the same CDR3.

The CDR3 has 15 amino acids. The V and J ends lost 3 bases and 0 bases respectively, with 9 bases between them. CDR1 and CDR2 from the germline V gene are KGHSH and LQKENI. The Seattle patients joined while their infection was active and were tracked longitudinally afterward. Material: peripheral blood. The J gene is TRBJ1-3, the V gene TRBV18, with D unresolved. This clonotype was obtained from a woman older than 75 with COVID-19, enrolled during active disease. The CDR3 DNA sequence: TGTGCCAGCTCACCTGGGCTGGGCTCTGGAAACACCATATATTTT. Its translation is CASSPGLGSGNTIYF.